This entry lists 8 T cell receptor beta chains sequenced from one sample in a study of shared clonotypes between healthy human individuals. Naive CD8 cells lacked CD45RO and underwent positive selection for CCR7, leaving out terminally differentiated effector memory CD45RA+ cells. Profiled with immunoSEQ multiplex PCR; TCRdb holds only in-frame clones, not every one. The sample carries approximately 2,200,000 clones, under 95% recorded once. What was sequenced was naive CD8+ T cells from PBMCs. The receptors originated from a man between 18 and 35 years old in good health. Some clones in this sample may be carry-over from other donors' samples.

V gene TRBV9 combines with J gene TRBJ2-7; 8 bases line up with TRBD2. Trimming removed 0 bases from V and 6 bases from J; junction bases left unmatched: 5. CDR3 size: 14 residues. CDR1 SGDLS and CDR2 YYNGEE come from the germline V gene. CDR3 nucleotide sequence: TGTGCCAGCAGCGTAGACGGGGGGGGACCCGAGCAGTACTTC. Translation: CASSVDGGGPEQYF.

In DNA form, the CDR3 reads TGTGCCAGTACCCCGGACGGCTATGGCTACACCTTC. It is translated as CASTPDGYGYTF. The rearrangement joins TRBV19 to TRBJ1-2; unclear D gene. The CDR3 has 12 amino acids. V gave up 7 bases and J gave up 4 bases, with 10 bases separating them. In germline, CDR1 is LNHDA, CDR2 SQIVND (reference sequence).

The V call is TRBV7-9, the J call TRBJ2-1; 9 bases match TRBD2. This CDR3 is built from 16 residues. The V gene end was trimmed by 4 bases and the J gene end by 7 bases; junction bases not matched to a gene: 11. CDR1 and CDR2 from the germline V gene are SEHNR and FQNEAQ (reference sequence). CDR3 loop: CASSSRRREGGNEQFF. The CDR3 nucleotides read TGTGCCAGCAGCTCACGTCGGCGGGAGGGAGGGAATGAGCAGTTCTTC.

The V call is TRBV19, the J call TRBJ1-2; no clear D. The V gene's germline CDR1 is LNHDA and CDR2 SQIVND (reference sequence). The CDR3 is made up of 14 amino acids. V shed 8 bases and J shed 5 bases, with 18 bases lying between them. The CDR3 nucleotides read TGTGCCAGTGAGTCTCCGGCCGAGAGGTATGGCTACACCTTC. It translates to CASESPAERYGYTF.

The J gene is TRBJ2-5, the V gene TRBV6-1, with TRBD1 identical over 9 bases. Germline CDR1 reads MNHNS; CDR2 reads SASEGT. The trim removed 3 bases at V and 1 base at J, leaving 6 bases unmatched. The CDR3 loop spans 16 amino acids. CDR3 sequence (DNA): TGTGCCAGCAGTGAGTTAACAGGGGGCATCCAAGAGACCCAGTACTTC. This encodes CASSELTGGIQETQYF.

The chain has TRBV4-3 and TRBJ1-2; D remains ambiguous. Germline CDR1 and CDR2: LGHNA and YSLEER. The CDR3 totals 14 residues. Trimming left V 5 bases short and J 6 bases short, with 16 bases between. CDR3 nucleotide sequence: TGCGCCAGCAGCAAAAGTGGGTTGCTGGATGGCTACACCTTC. Encoded protein: CASSKSGLLDGYTF.

This chain links TRBV9 with TRBJ2-2; D perhaps matches TRBD1 (5 bases). From germline, CDR1 is SGDLS and CDR2 YYNGEE. Trimming shortened V by 0 bases and J by 1 base, and 10 bases separated the two germline ends. The CDR3 is made up of 16 amino acids. The chain's CDR3 is CASSVASQGNTGELFF. The CDR3 DNA reads as TGTGCCAGCAGCGTAGCTAGTCAGGGGAACACCGGGGAGCTGTTTTTT.

Turning to this clone: Other nucleotide sequences from this sample produce the same CDR3. This chain uses TRBV6-6 with TRBJ2-2, with D unclear. Germline V CDR1 and CDR2: MNHNY, SVGAGI (reference sequence). V was clipped by 6 bases and J by 1 base, with 3 bases between them. The CDR3 spans 12 residues. The CDR3 DNA reads as TGTGCCAGCAGCTGGAACACCGGGGAGCTGTTTTTT. Its translation is CASSWNTGELFF.